The present T cell receptor (beta chain) was sequenced within a study of chemoradiotherapy in HPV16-positive cancers. Germline V gene sequence: CDR1 ENHRY, CDR2 SYGVKD. The length of the CDR3 is 12 residues. Between the trimmed V and J ends, which lost 4 bases and 7 bases, there was a span of 10 bases. On this clone: Its antigen is undetermined.

Whole-study findings and limits: Functional assays defining HPV-specific T cells used only a couple of HPV16-positive patients. HPV-responsive T-cell expansion during chemoradiotherapy was linked to improved recurrence-free survival in HPV16-positive patients.

Generated by immunoSEQ multiplex PCR, the TCRdb table keeps only in-frame clones and is missing some. The table shows about 68,000 clones, with 88% occurring only once. The TCR was taken from a human donor with HPV-associated anogenital cancer. The source material was blood, sampled from a patient who underwent chemoradiotherapy. The chain combines TRBV10-3 with TRBJ1-2; D uncertain. In nucleotides, the CDR3 is TGTGCCATCAGTGCCCTCTCCGGTGGCTACACCTTC. Its translation: CAISALSGGYTF.